This TCR beta chain appears in the sequencing data of a study of CD8+ T cells in alopecia areata. The authors extracted RNA and reverse transcribed it into cDNA as the sequencing template. TCRdb's copy holds only in-frame clones and misses some; the assay was immunoSEQ multiplex PCR. The sample shows over 150,000 clones, 63% of them seen only once. A few counts support this clone. This specimen includes other DNA sequences encoding the same CDR3. The CDR3 consists of 13 residues. V lost 6 bases and J 5 bases, leaving 13 bases between the germline ends. Germline CDR1 is SQVTM and CDR2 is ANQGSEA. Specimen: CD4+ T cells sorted from blood, collected at week 0. This TCR was recovered from a human donor with alopecia areata. J is TRBJ1-4 and V is TRBV29-1; unclear D gene. The CDR3: CSVVGQPNEKLFF. CDR3 nucleotides: TGCAGCGTCGTGGGTCAGCCAAATGAAAAACTGTTTTTT.